These 28 T cell receptor beta chains were all obtained from the same sample, sequenced in a study of identical twins. TCRdb reanalysed the 5' RACE reads using MiXCR and keeps one entry per CDR3 protein. Seen here are some 1,700,000 distinct CDR3 sequences, 32% observed once, and the top ten hold more than 0.25%. Sequencing was done on a sample of cord blood. The receptors derive from a newborn girl in good health.

This chain links TRBV21-1 with TRBJ2-1; the listed D gene, TRBD2, was not tested against the DNA. TRBV21-1 is designated a pseudogene. CDR3 length: 19 amino acids. CDR3 DNA: TGTGCCAGCAGCATGAGTCCACTAGCGGGAGGACTCTCCTACAATGAGCAGTTCTTC. Its protein product is CASSMSPLAGGLSYNEQFF.

The V call is TRBV12-3 or TRBV12-4, the J call TRBJ1-4; a possible D gene is TRBD1 (6 bases). V shed 3 bases and J shed 6 bases, with 17 bases lying between them. The CDR3 length is 16 residues. The CDR3 is CASSFFAGAWDEKLFF. In DNA form, the CDR3 reads TGTGCCAGCAGTTTTTTTGCGGGGGCGTGGGATGAAAAACTGTTTTTT.

This chain joins TRBV7-9 and TRBJ1-6, with D tentatively TRBD1 (6 bases). This CDR3 is built from 15 residues. Germline CDR1 and CDR2: SEHNR and FQNEAQ (reference sequence). V was trimmed by 5 bases and J by 7 bases, leaving 15 bases between them. The CDR3 sequence: CASSPTGNGNSPLHF. The DNA of the CDR3 is TGTGCCAGCAGCCCCACAGGGAACGGCAATTCACCCCTCCACTTT. The full variable domain, rest sourced from reference TRBV7-9 and TRBJ1-6, is DTGVSQNPRHKITKRGQNVTFRCDPISEHNRLYWYRQTLGQGPEFLTYFQNEAQLEKSRLLSDRFSAERPKGSFSTLEIQRTEQGDSAMYLCASSPTGNGNSPLHFGNGTRLTVT.

This sequence joins TRBV12-3 or TRBV12-4 and TRBJ1-2, with D possibly matching TRBD1 (5 bases). The CDR3 covers 14 residues. The V and J ends lost 6 bases and 4 bases respectively, with 15 bases between them. CDR3 region: CASRADRITYGYTF. The CDR3 bases are TGTGCCAGCAGAGCCGACAGAATTACCTATGGCTACACCTTC.

This clonotype was picked up a small number of times. The chain links TRBV14 to TRBJ1-2; no reliable D call. Germline-derived CDR1 and CDR2 are SGHDN and FVKESK. Trimming took off 0 bases at V and 4 bases at J, with 6 bases between the two ends. The CDR3 extends over 13 amino acids. For the CDR3, the DNA is TGTGCCAGCAGCCAAGATCTTGTCTATGGCTACACCTTC. Protein product: CASSQDLVYGYTF.

Turning to this clonotype: A junction end diverges from the germline sequence, so it may reflect a read error. This chain uses TRBV20-1 with TRBJ2-1; D is ambiguous. Per germline, CDR1 DFQATT and CDR2 SNEGSKA (reference sequence). This CDR3 has 11 amino acids. CDR3 DNA: TGTAGTGTCTCCACCTACAATGAGCAGTTCTTC. It codes for CSVSTYNEQFF.

The rearrangement links TRBV10-3 to TRBJ2-1, with a tentative D call TRBD2 (5 bases). V lost 0 bases to trimming and J lost 4 bases, with 16 bases between them. Germline-derived CDR1 and CDR2 are ENHRY and SYGVKD. The CDR3 extends over 17 amino acids. The CDR3 DNA follows: TGTGCCATCAGTGAGTCGGAGGTCCTAGCCGGTTACAATGAGCAGTTCTTC. It translates to CAISESEVLAGYNEQFF.

The chain combines TRBV12-3 or TRBV12-4 with TRBJ2-1; D is uncertain. V was trimmed by 4 bases and J by 13 bases, leaving 14 bases between them. CDR3 length equals 12 residues. The CDR3 bases are TGTGCCAGCAGTTATGGGCCAGAGACCCAGTTCTTC. It yields the protein CASSYGPETQFF.

This clonotype was observed a few times. J is TRBJ2-3 and V is TRBV20-1, with 8 positions matching TRBD2. This CDR3 spans 11 amino acids. After removal of 4 bases from V and 8 bases from J, the junction contained 2 bases not matched to a gene. The germline V gene encodes CDR1 DFQATT and CDR2 SNEGSKA (reference sequence). The CDR3 nucleotides are TGCAGTGCTACACTAGCGGTTACGCAGTATTTT. It is translated as CSATLAVTQYF.

The chain couples TRBV5-1 to TRBJ1-1; D is ambiguous. Germline CDR1 and CDR2: SGHRS and YFSETQ. The CDR3 runs 13 residues. Trimming pared 1 base from V and 6 bases from J, leaving 10 bases between. This CDR3 is CASSLSGQAEAFF. CDR3 DNA sequence: TGCGCCAGCAGCTTGTCCGGGCAGGCTGAAGCTTTCTTT.

This clonotype appeared a few times. V is TRBV12-5 and J is TRBJ2-3, with D unresolved. In germline, CDR1 is LGHNT, CDR2 FRNRAP. The length of the CDR3 is 14 residues. Trimming took 3 bases from V and 2 from J, leaving 9 bases between them. The CDR3 reads CASGFGSTTDTQYF. In DNA, the CDR3 is TGTGCTAGTGGTTTCGGGTCAACCACAGATACGCAGTATTTT.

The chain has TRBV6-2 or TRBV6-3 and TRBJ1-2; D not certain. This CDR3 spans 14 amino acids. The germline V gene has CDR1 MNHEY and CDR2 SVGEGT. The V end lost 6 bases, the J end lost 6 bases, and 17 bases lay between the germline ends. The CDR3 bases are TGTGCCAGCAGCCTCCCAGTCTGGATAGATGGCTACACCTTC. Encoded protein: CASSLPVWIDGYTF.

The rearrangement links TRBV4-1 to TRBJ2-5; 7 bases line up with TRBD2. The CDR3 contains 17 residues. With V trimmed by 1 base and J by 5 bases, 13 bases remained unmatched. Germline CDR1 reads MGHRA; CDR2 reads YSYEKL. The CDR3 DNA reads TGCGCCAGCAGCCAAGCCCTCCTAGCGGCCTTTCGGGAGACCCAGTACTTC. Translated, it gives CASSQALLAAFRETQYF.

The rearrangement uses TRBV7-2 and TRBJ2-7; the match to TRBD2 covers 7 bases. J gave up 7 bases and V 4 bases, and 13 bases lay outside the gene matches. The CDR3 has 15 residues. Germline assignment: CDR1 SGHTA and CDR2 FQGNSA. Here the CDR3 DNA reads TGTGCCAGCAGCTCTGGGGGGGTAAACTACAATGAGCAGTACTTC. Translation gives CASSSGGVNYNEQYF.

The chain carries TRBV20-1 and TRBJ2-5; D is uncertain. This CDR3 has 14 amino acids. Germline CDR1 DFQATT, CDR2 SNEGSKA (reference sequence). The V end lost 6 bases, the J end lost 8 bases, and 22 bases lay between the germline ends. The CDR3 DNA is TGCAGTGCGTTCGCGGTGGCACGTATAGGCACCCAGTACTTC. It is translated as CSAFAVARIGTQYF.

CDR3: CASSEVASQFF. CDR3 in DNA: TGTGCCAGCAGTGAAGTAGCATCCCAGTTCTTC. The chain is built from TRBV2 and TRBJ2-5; D is ambiguous. The J call is in doubt because the DNA end fits TRBJ2-1 better. Per the germline V gene, CDR1 is SNHLY and CDR2 is FYNNEI. The CDR3 spans 11 residues.

This clonotype was counted a few times. The rearrangement links TRBV20-1 to TRBJ2-7; D gene unclear. V lost 3 bases to trimming and J lost 2 bases, with 14 bases between them. Germline V gene sequence: CDR1 DFQATT, CDR2 SNEGSKA (reference sequence). The CDR3 contains 14 residues. CDR3 residues: CSARPWTVTYEQYF. DNA of the CDR3: TGCAGTGCTAGGCCCTGGACCGTTACCTACGAGCAGTACTTC.

This clonotype was counted only a few times. V and J are TRBV2 and TRBJ2-3; weak D call: TRBD2 (7 bases). CDR1 SNHLY and CDR2 FYNNEI come from the germline V gene. The germline V and J ends were trimmed by 1 base and 1 base, with 24 bases remaining between them. The CDR3 spans 20 residues. CDR3 sequence reads: CASSEEPSRGRPWGTDTQYF. The CDR3 DNA reads TGTGCCAGCAGTGAAGAGCCTTCGCGGGGGCGACCTTGGGGCACAGATACGCAGTATTTT. Drawing the rest from reference TRBV2 and TRBJ2-3, the complete variable domain is EPEVTQTPSHQVTQMGQEVILRCVPISNHLYFYWYRQILGQKVEFLVSFYNNEISEKSEIFDDQFSVERPDGSNFTLKIRSTKLEDSAMYFCASSEEPSRGRPWGTDTQYFGPGTRLTVL.

In this sample, this clonotype turned up a few times. This chain uses TRBV12-1 with TRBJ2-6; the table calls TRBD1, which could not be checked here. TRBV12-1 is classified as a pseudogene. The CDR3 runs to 17 residues. The CDR3 is CASSLTGAWSGANVLTF. As DNA, the CDR3 is TGTGCCAGCAGCCTCACAGGGGCTTGGTCTGGGGCCAACGTCCTGACTTTC.

This clonotype was picked up many times. The chain has TRBV29-1 and TRBJ2-1; D perhaps matches TRBD1 (5 bases). V gave up 3 bases and J gave up 5 bases, with 5 bases separating them. Germline assignment: CDR1 SQVTM and CDR2 ANQGSEA. The CDR3 extends over 11 amino acids. For the CDR3, the DNA is TGCAGCGTTGACAGGGACAATGAGCAGTTCTTC. This encodes CSVDRDNEQFF.

In nucleotides, the CDR3 is TGCAGTGCTAGAGATACCCAGTCTAACTATGGCTACACCTTC. Translated, it gives CSARDTQSNYGYTF. This chain uses TRBV20-1 with TRBJ1-2, with D uncertain. CDR3 size: 14 residues. Germline loops: CDR1 DFQATT, CDR2 SNEGSKA (reference sequence). V dropped 0 bases and J dropped 0 bases, with 8 bases sitting between them.

The CDR3 DNA follows: TGTGCCAGTAGTATAGTCGAAGGGGGATTGGATGGCTACACCTTC. The encoded protein is CASSIVEGGLDGYTF. The J gene is TRBJ1-2, the V gene TRBV19; a possible D gene is TRBD1 (6 bases). This CDR3 comprises 15 residues. Trimming cost V 1 base and J 6 bases, with 15 bases left between them. Germline CDR1 and CDR2: LNHDA and SQIVND (reference sequence). Looking up the rest from reference TRBV19 and TRBJ1-2 gives the full variable domain: DGGITQSPKYLFRKEGQNVTLSCEQNLNHDAMYWYRQDPGQGLRLIYYSQIVNDFQKGDIAEGYSVSREKKESFPLTVTSAQKNPTAFYLCASSIVEGGLDGYTFGSGTRLTVV.

The chain has TRBV3-1 and TRBJ2-3; D gene unclear. The V and J ends lost 1 base and 2 bases respectively, with 7 bases between them. The germline CDR1 and CDR2 sequences are LGHDT and YNNKEL (reference sequence). CDR3 length equals 14 residues. The CDR3 protein is CASSQGRYTDTQYF. CDR3 nucleotides: TGTGCCAGCAGCCAAGGACGGTACACAGATACGCAGTATTTT.

A remark on this clonotype: One junction end does not reproduce the germline sequence, and a read error may be involved. CDR3 DNA sequence: TGTGCCTCGGGACCCCAGGGTGAGGATACGCGGTATTTT. This gives the protein CASGPQGEDTRYF. The chain employs TRBV25-1 and TRBJ2-3; D might be TRBD1 or TRBD2, each matching 5 bases. Germline loops: CDR1 MGHDK, CDR2 SYGVNS. The CDR3 consists of 13 residues.

The V and J genes are TRBV7-9 and TRBJ1-4, with TRBD1 as a possible D gene (6 bases). This CDR3 is 15 amino acids long. Looked up from germline, CDR1 is SEHNR and CDR2 is FQNEAQ (reference sequence). V was clipped by 3 bases and J by 5 bases, with 13 bases between them. This CDR3 reads CASSFLGTKNEKLFF. The CDR3 region has the DNA TGTGCCAGCAGCTTTCTCGGGACAAAAAATGAAAAACTGTTTTTT.

The chain uses TRBV2 and TRBJ2-5; TRBD2 matches at 11 bases. V dropped 6 bases and J dropped 4; count of bases not matched to a gene: 10. There are 16 residues in the CDR3. The germline CDR1 and CDR2 sequences are SNHLY and FYNNEI. DNA of the CDR3: TGTGCCAGCAGACAAGGGCTAGCGGGGGGCGGAGAGACCCAGTACTTC. It yields the protein CASRQGLAGGGETQYF.

The genes are TRBV20-1 and TRBJ2-7, with D possibly matching TRBD2 (6 bases). The germline V gene has CDR1 DFQATT and CDR2 SNEGSKA (reference sequence). Trimming took 4 bases from V and 7 from J, leaving 20 bases between them. This CDR3 is built from 14 residues. This CDR3 reads CSAKEGGSYNEQYF. CDR3 coding DNA: TGCAGTGCTAAGGAGGGAGGCTCCTACAATGAGCAGTACTTC.

The chain is built from TRBV2 and TRBJ2-7, with TRBD1 matching 9 bases. The germline V gene encodes CDR1 SNHLY and CDR2 FYNNEI. J was trimmed by 4 bases and V by 6 bases; bases with no gene match: 7. The CDR3 is 14 amino acids. The CDR3 DNA follows: TGTGCCAGCAGCGATCCGGGACAGGGTTACGAGCAGTACTTC. It translates to CASSDPGQGYEQYF.